These 17 T cell receptor beta chains came from one sample sequenced in a study of CD8 T cells in ankylosing spondylitis. Broader study findings: Typical of ankylosing spondylitis blood, it appeared, was a TCR beta motif of roughly eight highly homologous variants.

TCRdb used MiXCR to reprocess the 5' RACE reads, holding one entry per CDR3 protein. This sample has about 540,000 distinct CDR3 sequences, with about 13% found just once. Their specific antigens are unknown. The sequenced material came from blood, either unsorted or a sorted T cell fraction (not recorded which). Every receptor here comes from a male donor with ankylosing spondylitis.

This clonotype was seen repeatedly, ten times or more. The V and J genes are TRBV4-2 and TRBJ1-2, with D uncertain. Germline V gene data show CDR1 as LGHNA and CDR2 as YNFKEQ. V lost 3 bases, J lost 3 bases, and 11 bases lay in between. CDR3 length equals 14 residues. The CDR3 DNA reads TGTGCCAGCAGCCAGCCAGAACGGGACTATGGCTACACCTTC. Amino acid sequence: CASSQPERDYGYTF.

This clonotype was counted only a few times. The chain recombines TRBV5-1 with TRBJ2-5; 10 positions agree with TRBD2. The CDR3 spans 15 residues. The V gene's germline CDR1 is SGHRS and CDR2 YFSETQ. V lost 1 base to trimming and J lost 1 base; unmatched junction nucleotides: 1. The CDR3 sequence: CASSLSGRAQETQYF. CDR3 sequence (DNA): TGCGCCAGCAGCTTGAGCGGGAGGGCCCAAGAGACCCAGTACTTC.

The table lists this clonotype with a few counts. One end of the junction varies from germline; a read error may be responsible. The chain employs TRBV12-3 or TRBV12-4 and TRBJ2-7, with 11 positions matching TRBD2. The CDR3 is 13 amino acids. The CDR3 nucleotides are TGTGCCAGCAGCCAGAATAGCGGGAGGGAGGTCCACTTC. Protein: CASSQNSGREVHF.

Ten or more counts support this clonotype. This chain joins TRBV29-1 and TRBJ2-1, with 7 bases lining up with TRBD2. V shed 6 bases, J shed 8 bases, and the junction held 1 base outside the gene matches. Germline CDR1 is SQVTM and CDR2 is ANQGSEA. This CDR3 contains 10 residues. CDR3 protein: CSVGGDEQFF. The CDR3 DNA reads as TGCAGCGTGGGGGGGGATGAGCAGTTCTTC.

The chain uses TRBV28 and TRBJ2-1; D might be TRBD2 (6 bases). Deletions cut 1 base from V and 8 bases from J, with 9 bases between. CDR1 is MDHEN and CDR2 is SYDVKM in the germline V gene. The length of the CDR3 is 13 residues. CDR3 amino acids: CASSLSGEDEQFF. The CDR3 DNA follows: TGTGCCAGCAGTTTATCCGGGGAGGATGAGCAGTTCTTC.

The chain's CDR3 is CASSLEQVLTEAFF. The CDR3 DNA reads TGCGCCAGCAGCTTGGAACAGGTTCTTACTGAAGCTTTCTTT. This chain joins TRBV5-1 and TRBJ1-1; maybe TRBD1 (5 bases). Per the germline V gene, CDR1 is SGHRS and CDR2 is YFSETQ. Trimming removed 0 bases from V and 5 bases from J, with 11 bases in between. There are 14 residues in the CDR3. Together with reference TRBV5-1 and TRBJ1-1, the CDR3 gives the full variable domain: KAGVTQTPRYLIKTRGQQVTLSCSPISGHRSVSWYQQTPGQGLQFLFEYFSETQRNKGNFPGRFSGRQFSNSRSEMNVSTLELGDSALYLCASSLEQVLTEAFFGQGTRLTVV.

The CDR3 loop is CASSLIPKTVASNRDTQYF. In DNA form, the CDR3 reads TGCGCCAGCAGCTTGATTCCGAAGACAGTGGCCTCTAACAGAGATACGCAGTATTTT. The V call is TRBV5-1, the J call TRBJ2-3, with a possible D match to TRBD1 (5 bases). Germline V gives CDR1 SGHRS, CDR2 YFSETQ. V lost 1 base to trimming and J lost 5 bases, with 26 bases between them. The CDR3 has 19 amino acids.

V and J are TRBV13 and TRBJ2-4; the D gene is possibly TRBD2 (7 bases). The ends were cut back, 1 base at V and 8 bases at J, with 12 bases in the middle. The germline V gene encodes CDR1 PRHDT and CDR2 FYEKMQ (reference sequence). The CDR3 runs to 14 residues. CDR3 amino acids: CASSLVEGGDIQYF. As DNA, the CDR3 is TGTGCCAGCAGCTTAGTTGAGGGGGGGGACATTCAGTACTTC.

To note about this clonotype: At one end, the junction sequence differs from germline, possibly due to a read error. The rearrangement uses TRBV5-1 and TRBJ2-2, with D perhaps being TRBD1 or TRBD2 (5 bases each). Germline loops: CDR1 SGHRS, CDR2 YFSETQ. The CDR3 has 14 residues. Here the CDR3 reads CASSLGGNTGELLF. Written as DNA, the CDR3 is TGCGCCAGCAGCTTGGGGGGGAACACCGGGGAGCTGCTTTTT.

The V and J genes are TRBV11-1 and TRBJ2-1, with TRBD2 identical over 11 bases. After removal of 8 bases from V and 1 base from J, the junction contained 4 bases not matched to a gene. The germline V gene encodes CDR1 SGHAT and CDR2 FQDESV (reference sequence). The CDR3 spans 15 residues. Here the CDR3 reads CASGRTSGSYNEQFF. Written as DNA, the CDR3 is TGTGCCAGCGGACGGACTAGCGGGTCCTACAATGAGCAGTTCTTC.

This clonotype was detected a few times. The CDR3 DNA is TGCAGTGCTATGCCGTTTTTCAATGAGCAGTTCTTC. This codes for CSAMPFFNEQFF. The chain recombines TRBV20-1 with TRBJ2-1; D unclear. Trimming shortened V by 4 bases and J by 6 bases, and 10 bases separated the two germline ends. Germline-derived CDR1 and CDR2 are DFQATT and SNEGSKA (reference sequence). The CDR3 totals 12 residues.

This clonotype has ten or more counts. The V gene is TRBV3-1, the J gene TRBJ2-3; 9 bases are a match to TRBD2. This CDR3 contains 18 residues. With 3 bases clipped from V and 0 bases from J, the junction kept 10 bases outside the gene matches. Germline V gene data show CDR1 as LGHDT and CDR2 as YNNKEL (reference sequence). CDR3 sequence (DNA): TGTGCCAGCAGCCATGTCCCCTGGGCGGGAGGGAGCACAGATACGCAGTATTTT. This codes for CASSHVPWAGGSTDTQYF.

This clonotype appeared a few times. The CDR3: CSARTGGGTEAFF. Here the CDR3 DNA reads TGCAGTGCTCGAACAGGGGGGGGGACTGAAGCTTTCTTT. The genes are TRBV20-1 and TRBJ1-1, with 8 bases identical to TRBD1. The CDR3 runs to 13 residues. From germline, CDR1 is DFQATT and CDR2 SNEGSKA (reference sequence). The ends lost 5 bases at V and 5 bases at J; junction bases unmatched: 7.

The chain is built from TRBV5-1 and TRBJ2-3; no clear D gene. Trimming stripped 2 bases from V and 2 bases from J, with 15 bases between. Germline CDR1 SGHRS, CDR2 YFSETQ. The CDR3 has 16 amino acids. CDR3 coding DNA: TGCGCCAGCAGCTTACCGGCCAGCGTCAACACAGATACGCAGTATTTT. As protein: CASSLPASVNTDTQYF.

V is TRBV20-1 and J is TRBJ2-2; no clear D gene. The V end was cut by 3 bases, the J end by 2 bases, with 4 bases between. Germline lookup yields CDR1 DFQATT and CDR2 SNEGSKA (reference sequence). The CDR3 loop spans 12 amino acids. The CDR3 sequence: CSASSNTGELFF. The CDR3 DNA follows: TGCAGTGCTAGCTCTAACACCGGGGAGCTGTTTTTT.

The chain combines TRBV12-3 or TRBV12-4 with TRBJ1-4; 7 nucleotides line up with TRBD1. With 4 bases clipped from V and 4 bases from J, the junction kept 6 bases outside the gene matches. The CDR3 has 15 amino acids. CDR3 nucleotide sequence: TGTGCCAGCAGTTCCGACAGGGTTAATAATGAAAAACTGTTTTTT. Amino acid sequence: CASSSDRVNNEKLFF.

This clonotype was seen a few times. The V gene is TRBV6-5, the J gene TRBJ2-1; D uncertain. Germline V CDR1 and CDR2: MNHEY, SVGAGI. Trimming pared 3 bases from V and 0 bases from J, leaving 9 bases between. This CDR3 is 15 amino acids long. CDR3 sequence (DNA): TGTGCCAGCAGTTATGAGTGGAGCTCCTACAATGAGCAGTTCTTC. Residues: CASSYEWSSYNEQFF.